Sequencing of this T cell receptor beta chain was carried out in a study of cytomegalovirus exposure and HLA in healthy donors. The V segment lost 3 bases and the J segment 3 bases; nucleotides outside the gene matches: 7. Per the germline V gene, CDR1 is MGHRA and CDR2 is YSYEKL. CDR3 length equals 16 residues. Overall study results and limits: It was confirmed in vitro that a few of the CMV-associated chains were specific for CMV antigens. Researchers catalogued approximately 170 TCR beta chains as cytomegalovirus-associated. Within the approximately 130 validation repertoires, first-cohort TCR clusters tended to co-occur, according to a later analysis.

TCRdb's copy holds only in-frame clones and misses some; the assay was immunoSEQ multiplex PCR. Of about 270,000 clones in the sample, approximately 83% were seen once. A remark on this clone: Its antigen is currently unknown.

This TCR was sampled from a woman between 18 and 29 years old in good health and CMV-seronegative. Sequencing was done on a sample of PBMCs. The chain recombines TRBV4-1 with TRBJ2-5, with 10 positions matching TRBD2. The CDR3 DNA follows: TGCGCCAGCAGCCACCCGGGACTAGCGTCTGAAGAGACCCAGTACTTC. Its protein is CASSHPGLASEETQYF.